The 15 T cell receptor beta chains in this list originate from one sample, sequenced in a study of T cell responses to AZD1222 COVID-19 vaccine. Assay used: immunoSEQ multiplex PCR; TCRdb lists only in-frame clones, some missing. The repertoire holds tens of thousands of clones, with roughly 90% as singletons. Sequencing was performed on peripheral blood, taken on day 0 of AZD1222 vaccination. The source of these receptors is an adult in good health.

The CDR3 DNA is TGCGCCAGCAGCTTGGTAGTGGCCTCGGACACTGAAGCTTTCTTT. Its translation: CASSLVVASDTEAFF. This chain uses TRBV5-1 with TRBJ1-1; the D is unclear. The CDR3 sequence is 15 residues long. The germline CDR1 and CDR2 sequences are SGHRS and YFSETQ. With 0 bases removed from V and 3 bases from J, the gap between germline ends came to 12 bases.

The rearrangement joins TRBV7-6 to TRBJ2-1; 10 nucleotides align to TRBD2. From germline, CDR1 is SGHVS and CDR2 FNYEAQ. This CDR3 is 15 amino acids long. The junction had 4 bases not matched to a gene; V was cut back by 3 bases and J by 5 bases. The CDR3 coding sequence is TGTGCCAGCAGCTTTAGCGGGGGGTACAACAATGAGCAGTTCTTC. Translated: CASSFSGGYNNEQFF.

V usage is TRBV21-1 and J usage is TRBJ2-7; TRBD1, the table's D call, lacks a check against the DNA. TRBV21-1 is tagged as a pseudogene. This CDR3 has 15 residues. The CDR3 here is CASSKGSAGRNEQYF. CDR3 in DNA: TGTGCCAGCAGCAAGGGTTCGGCAGGGCGGAACGAGCAGTACTTC.

DNA for the CDR3: TGTGCCAGCAGTTATCCCAACTCTGGGGCCAACGTCCTGACTTTC. Residues: CASSYPNSGANVLTF. This rearrangement joins TRBV6-2 or TRBV6-3 to TRBJ2-6; D remains unclear. This CDR3 contains 15 residues. V lost 3 bases, J lost 0 bases, and 6 bases lay in between. Germline V CDR1 and CDR2: MNHEY, SVGEGT.

The rearrangement joins TRBV9 to TRBJ2-7, with D unresolved. The V gene's germline CDR1 is SGDLS and CDR2 YYNGEE. V was shortened by 0 bases and J by 0 bases, with 7 bases between the two germline ends. The CDR3 runs to 14 residues. This CDR3 reads CASSVASSSYEQYF. CDR3 sequence (DNA): TGTGCCAGCAGCGTAGCATCTAGCTCCTACGAGCAGTACTTC.

CDR3 nucleotide sequence: TGTGCCAGCAGTTACGGGCAGGGAGGGCACGGGCAGCCCCAGCATTTT. This gives the protein CASSYGQGGHGQPQHF. The rearrangement uses TRBV6-2 or TRBV6-3 and TRBJ1-5; a weak D match, TRBD1 (5 bases). The CDR3 runs 16 residues. Trimming shortened V by 2 bases and J by 7 bases, and 18 bases separated the two germline ends. The germline V gene has CDR1 MNHEY and CDR2 SVGEGT.

V usage is TRBV19 and J usage is TRBJ2-3; D unclear. Trimming took off 5 bases at V and 6 bases at J, with 9 bases between the two ends. This CDR3 contains 12 residues. Germline CDR1 LNHDA, CDR2 SQIVND (reference sequence). In DNA, the CDR3 is TGTGCCAGTAGTGTTGGGCGGGATACGCAGTATTTT. This translates into CASSVGRDTQYF. The full variable domain, rest sourced from reference TRBV19 and TRBJ2-3, is DGGITQSPKYLFRKEGQNVTLSCEQNLNHDAMYWYRQDPGQGLRLIYYSQIVNDFQKGDIAEGYSVSREKKESFPLTVTSAQKNPTAFYLCASSVGRDTQYFGPGTRLTVL.

The genes are TRBV30 and TRBJ1-5; D gene unclear. Germline CDR1 and CDR2: GTSNPN and SVGIG (reference sequence). V lost 0 bases, J lost 8 bases, and 11 bases lay in between. The CDR3 covers 13 residues. CDR3 nucleotide sequence: TGTGCCTGGAGTGTGAATCGCGGAGAGCCCCAGCATTTT. Translation: CAWSVNRGEPQHF.

In DNA form, the CDR3 reads TGTGCCAGCAGTGAAGGCAGGGGGGTATGGGGAACTGAAGCTTTCTTT. This encodes CASSEGRGVWGTEAFF. This sequence joins TRBV2 and TRBJ1-1, with 7 positions matching TRBD1. The length of the CDR3 is 16 residues. The germline V gene encodes CDR1 SNHLY and CDR2 FYNNEI. Trimming took 1 base from V and 5 from J; bases not matched to a gene: 10. The full variable domain, with the rest looked up from reference TRBV2 and TRBJ1-1, is EPEVTQTPSHQVTQMGQEVILRCVPISNHLYFYWYRQILGQKVEFLVSFYNNEISEKSEIFDDQFSVERPDGSNFTLKIRSTKLEDSAMYFCASSEGRGVWGTEAFFGQGTRLTVV.

The gene calls are TRBV5-1 and TRBJ1-3; D is ambiguous. The ends were cut back, 0 bases at V and 0 bases at J, with 10 bases in the middle. The germline CDR1 and CDR2 sequences are SGHRS and YFSETQ. The CDR3 is 16 amino acids. The CDR3 sequence is CASSLDVLSSGNTIYF. In DNA form, the CDR3 reads TGCGCCAGCAGCTTGGACGTGTTGAGCTCTGGAAACACCATATATTTT.

This clone has more than one count but fewer than ten. The chain is built from TRBV3-1 (or the pseudogene TRBV3-2) and TRBJ1-1; TRBD1 is a possible D gene (5 bases). Germline CDR1 reads LGHDT; CDR2 reads YNNKEL (reference sequence). CDR3 size: 15 residues. V was shortened by 1 base and J by 1 base, with 10 bases between the two germline ends. This chain's CDR3 is CASSQGFGGNTEAFF. The CDR3 DNA reads as TGTGCCAGCAGCCAAGGATTCGGGGGGAACACTGAAGCTTTCTTT.

The V and J genes are TRBV19 and TRBJ1-1, with 8 bases identical to TRBD1. V trimming: 5 bases; J trimming: 6 bases; junction bases outside the gene matches: 14. The CDR3 extends over 16 amino acids. CDR1 and CDR2 (germline): LNHDA, SQIVND (reference sequence). CDR3 in amino acids: CASSLRTPRGHAEAFF. The CDR3, as DNA: TGTGCCAGTAGTTTACGCACCCCCAGGGGGCACGCTGAAGCTTTCTTT.

V usage is TRBV5-1 and J usage is TRBJ1-1; unclear D gene. Trimming left V 4 bases short and J 0 bases short, with 25 bases between. This CDR3 spans 19 amino acids. Germline V gives CDR1 SGHRS, CDR2 YFSETQ. The CDR3 nucleotides read TGCGCCAGCAGCCCGCGAGGAACAGCCCCAAAAGGGATGAACACTGAAGCTTTCTTT. It encodes CASSPRGTAPKGMNTEAFF.

J is TRBJ1-5 and V is TRBV7-6, with 8 nucleotides matching TRBD1. Germline V gene data show CDR1 as SGHVS and CDR2 as FNYEAQ. This CDR3 has 14 residues. Trimming took 6 bases from V and 4 from J; bases not matched to a gene: 5. CDR3 amino acids: CASSRRQGNQPQHF. The CDR3 coding sequence is TGTGCCAGCAGTCGCAGACAGGGGAATCAGCCCCAGCATTTT.

With regard to this clone: The same CDR3 arises from other DNA sequences in this sample as well. The rearrangement links TRBV5-1 to TRBJ1-2; no firm D call. V lost 5 bases and J 1 base, leaving 6 bases between the germline ends. Germline V gene lookup returns CDR1 SGHRS and CDR2 YFSETQ. CDR3 size: 12 residues. In DNA form, the CDR3 reads TGCGCCAGCAGTCTAGATAACTATGGCTACACCTTC. This translates into CASSLDNYGYTF.